A single sample gave rise to the 7 T cell receptor beta chains below, sequenced in a study of cytomegalovirus exposure and HLA in healthy donors. The PCR used 60 Vbeta and 13 Jbeta primers. Here immunoSEQ multiplex PCR was the method, and the copy in TCRdb shows in-frame clones only, minus some. The table lists about 170,000 clones, 82% of them singletons. Material: PBMCs. Every receptor here comes from a girl aged 10-17 years in good health and CMV-seropositive.

The rearrangement joins TRBV19 to TRBJ1-5; 8 nucleotides agree with TRBD1. Germline V gene lookup returns CDR1 LNHDA and CDR2 SQIVND (reference sequence). The J segment lost 3 bases and the V segment lost 6 bases, leaving 10 bases of the junction unmatched. The CDR3 sequence is 16 residues long. This CDR3 is CASSPTRTGYNQPQHF. In nucleotides, the CDR3 is TGTGCCAGTAGCCCTACTCGGACAGGGTACAATCAGCCCCAGCATTTT.

This chain uses TRBV15 with TRBJ1-5; D ambiguous. The V end lost 3 bases, the J end lost 7 bases, and 22 bases lay between the germline ends. The CDR3 extends over 17 amino acids. The germline V gene has CDR1 LNHNV and CDR2 YYDKDF (reference sequence). CDR3 region: CATSRTTAGALRQPQHF. The CDR3 nucleotides read TGTGCCACCAGCAGGACGACCGCCGGAGCTCTCCGCCAGCCCCAGCATTTT. Full variable domain (missing parts from reference TRBV15 and TRBJ1-5): DAMVIQNPRYQVTQFGKPVTLSCSQTLNHNVMYWYQQKSSQAPKLLFHYYDKDFNNEADTPDNFQSRRPNTSFCFLDIRSPGLGDTAMYLCATSRTTAGALRQPQHFGDGTRLSIL.

This chain links TRBV19 with TRBJ2-3, with 10 bases matching TRBD2. V trimming: 1 base; J trimming: 6 bases; junction bases outside the gene matches: 4. Germline CDR1 is LNHDA and CDR2 is SQIVND (reference sequence). CDR3 size: 15 residues. The CDR3 is CASSIVAGGPDTQYF. In DNA, the CDR3 is TGTGCCAGTAGTATAGTAGCGGGGGGCCCCGATACGCAGTATTTT.

The chain has TRBV7-6 and TRBJ2-7, with a tentative D call TRBD1 (6 bases). The CDR3 spans 15 residues. Germline V gene lookup returns CDR1 SGHVS and CDR2 FNYEAQ. Trimming took 3 bases from V and 5 from J, leaving 17 bases between them. CDR3 protein: CASSFPGQGIDEQYF. The CDR3 DNA reads TGTGCCAGCAGCTTCCCGGGGCAGGGGATCGACGAGCAGTACTTC.

The rearrangement links TRBV5-6 to TRBJ1-1, with D possibly TRBD1 on 5 matching bases. With 0 bases removed from V and 1 base from J, the gap between germline ends came to 13 bases. Germline assignment: CDR1 SGHDT and CDR2 YYEEEE. CDR3 length equals 16 residues. The CDR3 coding sequence is TGTGCCAGCAGCTTGGGACCGGGACTCCAGAACACTGAAGCTTTCTTT. This translates into CASSLGPGLQNTEAFF.

The chain links TRBV15 to TRBJ2-1; D is perhaps TRBD1 (6 bases). CDR1 is LNHNV, CDR2 YYDKDF, per germline (reference sequence). Trimming pared 1 base from V and 7 bases from J, leaving 14 bases between. The CDR3 runs to 15 residues. The CDR3 DNA follows: TGTGCCACCAGCAGAGCCGGAAACAGGGAAAATGAGCAGTTCTTC. Its translation is CATSRAGNRENEQFF.

This clone was picked up a small number of times. The rearrangement uses TRBV19 and TRBJ2-7; 8 positions match TRBD1. The CDR3 consists of 18 residues. J lost 2 bases, V lost 4 bases, and 16 bases had no gene match. CDR1 and CDR2 (germline): LNHDA, SQIVND (reference sequence). The CDR3 bases are TGTGCCAGTAGTAGCGGAGCCCCCGGGACAGGAAGACCCTACGAGCAGTACTTC. Encoded protein: CASSSGAPGTGRPYEQYF.